The clone carrying this T cell receptor (beta chain) occurred once. In the source study's methods: Nucleated cell counts were estimated from reference gene primer amplification. Sequenced by immunoSEQ multiplex PCR; TCRdb stores in-frame clones only, minus some. V, J and clone size reflect that table, while D and trimming were determined from the DNA. The repertoire holds about 260,000 clones, 70% to 90% seen once, with around 5.1% in the top ten. The data stem from a study of blood T cell repertoires in COVID-19. Study overall: Acute and convalescent COVID-19 samples came from the United States, Italy and Spain. From T cells, B-cell-depleted T cells, or PBMCs came the material, which was cDNA or gDNA.

The CDR3 is 15 amino acids. V lost 1 base, J lost 0 bases, and 8 bases lay in between. The germline CDR1 and CDR2 sequences are LGHNA and YSLEER. Seattle patient enrollment occurred during active infection, with longitudinal follow-up thereafter. The chain couples TRBV4-3 to TRBJ2-3; D possibly corresponds to TRBD2 (5 bases). The sequence was collected from a woman aged 55-69 years with COVID-19, enrolled during active disease. Material for sequencing was peripheral blood. CDR3 DNA sequence: TGCGCCAGCAGCCAAGGGACTTATAGCACAGATACGCAGTATTTT. It translates to CASSQGTYSTDTQYF.